What follows are 10 T cell receptor beta chains derived from one specimen sequenced in a study of neurological immune-mediated disorders. A single record per CDR3 protein comes from TCRdb applying MiXCR to the 5' RACE reads. The table includes 75,000 to 90,000 distinct CDR3 sequences, around a tenth detected once. Sequencing was carried out using PBMCs. These TCRs come from a man aged 35 to 55 in good health.

The rearrangement joins TRBV4-2 to TRBJ2-1; 7 bases align to TRBD2. The V gene end was trimmed by 0 bases and the J gene end by 0 bases; junction bases not matched to a gene: 5. The germline V gene has CDR1 LGHNA and CDR2 YNFKEQ. CDR3 size: 17 residues. DNA of the CDR3: TGTGCCAGCAGCCAAGACGAAGCGGGGAGCTCCTACAATGAGCAGTTCTTC. Translated: CASSQDEAGSSYNEQFF.

V gene TRBV12-3 or TRBV12-4 combines with J gene TRBJ2-7; D may match TRBD1 or TRBD2 (5 bases each). CDR3 length: 12 residues. The V gene lost 10 bases and the J gene lost 4 bases, with 14 bases spanning the gap. In nucleotides, the CDR3 is TGTGCCAACGGTTTTGGGGGATACGAGCAGTACTTC. Translated: CANGFGGYEQYF.

This clonotype was counted at least ten times. The chain couples TRBV5-1 to TRBJ2-2; D is possibly TRBD1 or TRBD2 (5 bases each). V was clipped by 6 bases and J by 5 bases, with 14 bases between them. Germline assignment: CDR1 SGHRS and CDR2 YFSETQ. This CDR3 is 14 amino acids long. The CDR3 DNA reads as TGCGCCAGCACCCCCCGGGACGCAACCGGGGAGCTGTTTTTT. This translates into CASTPRDATGELFF.

J is TRBJ2-7 and V is TRBV3-1; no firm D call. The CDR3 extends over 14 amino acids. The germline V and J ends were trimmed by 4 bases and 3 bases, with 13 bases remaining between them. The germline V gene encodes CDR1 LGHDT and CDR2 YNNKEL (reference sequence). CDR3 bases: TGTGCCAGCAGCCCTGCGACCGTTAACTACGAGCAGTACTTC. It codes for CASSPATVNYEQYF.

This clonotype occurred many times. The rearrangement links TRBV7-6 to TRBJ2-7; D is possibly TRBD2 (6 bases). The V end lost 0 bases, the J end lost 5 bases, and 8 bases lay between the germline ends. Germline V gene sequence: CDR1 SGHVS, CDR2 FNYEAQ. The CDR3 length is 13 residues. CDR3 nucleotide sequence: TGTGCCAGCAGCTTAGCCTGGGGGGACGAGCAGTACTTC. Protein sequence: CASSLAWGDEQYF.

This clonotype occurred many times. This chain connects TRBV27 to TRBJ2-7; 11 positions agree with TRBD2. Germline assignment: CDR1 MNHEY and CDR2 SMNVEV (reference sequence). This CDR3 is 17 amino acids long. V was pared by 4 bases and J by 4 bases, with 12 bases of the junction left unmatched. This chain's CDR3 is CASSSRGTSGSLYEQYF. In DNA form, the CDR3 reads TGTGCCAGCAGTTCGCGGGGTACTAGCGGGAGTCTTTACGAGCAGTACTTC.

This clonotype appeared many times. V is TRBV7-9 and J is TRBJ2-1; 7 bases match TRBD1. V shed 5 bases, J shed 6 bases, and the junction held 10 bases outside the gene matches. Germline V gene sequence: CDR1 SEHNR, CDR2 FQNEAQ (reference sequence). CDR3 size: 15 residues. This CDR3 reads CASSVRTGASNEQFF. The CDR3 nucleotides are TGTGCCAGCAGCGTGAGGACAGGCGCTTCCAATGAGCAGTTCTTC. The full variable domain, rest sourced from reference TRBV7-9 and TRBJ2-1, is DTGVSQNPRHKITKRGQNVTFRCDPISEHNRLYWYRQTLGQGPEFLTYFQNEAQLEKSRLLSDRFSAERPKGSFSTLEIQRTEQGDSAMYLCASSVRTGASNEQFFGPGTRLTVL.

This clonotype was recorded many times. J is TRBJ2-7 and V is TRBV9; 13 bases are a match to TRBD2. Germline values: CDR1 SGDLS, CDR2 YYNGEE. V lost 3 bases, J lost 5 bases, and 5 bases stayed unmatched. CDR3 length equals 15 residues. The CDR3 nucleotides are TGTGCCAGCAGCGGGGGGACTAGCGGGGTCCACGAGCAGTACTTC. Translation: CASSGGTSGVHEQYF.

This clonotype was detected ten times or more. The chain has TRBV9 and TRBJ1-1; D might be TRBD1 (5 bases). V gave up 2 bases and J gave up 1 base, with 9 bases separating them. Germline lookup yields CDR1 SGDLS and CDR2 YYNGEE. The CDR3 length is 14 residues. As DNA, the CDR3 is TGTGCCAGCAGCGTTTTGACAGCGAACACTGAAGCTTTCTTT. The encoded protein is CASSVLTANTEAFF.

This clonotype has at least ten counts. This chain connects TRBV24-1 to TRBJ1-2; D perhaps matches TRBD1 (5 bases). CDR1 and CDR2 from the germline V gene are KGHDR and SFDVKD. The CDR3 is 13 amino acids. The V gene lost 3 bases and the J gene lost 2 bases, with 6 bases spanning the gap. The CDR3 coding sequence is TGTGCCACCAGTGATCGGACAAACTATGGCTACACCTTC. This sequence encodes CATSDRTNYGYTF.